This T cell receptor (beta chain) was profiled in a study of STAT5B mutations in CD4+ large granular lymphocyte leukemia (dated by TCRdb to 2021 to 2024). About the investigation overall: Among the healthy controls, the CDR3 'QG' motif was associated with a particular HLA allele. TCRbeta repertoires of CD4+ T-cell large granular lymphocyte leukemia patients were compared with those of healthy blood donors. Flow cytometry performed on FACSCanto II or FACSVerse showed that the purified fractions had more than 95% purity among lymphocytes. General findings and caveats noted by the study authors: TRBV06-family usage was enriched among the top patient clones (8/27) compared with healthy controls (2/35). Each patient's main leukemic clonotypes were private, but more than 20% of these clonotypes showed up at low frequency in the non-leukemic repertoires of other patients. Greater clonality appeared to be present in CD4-sorted patient repertoires than in healthy CD4+ repertoires, and the difference was retained after the putative leukemic clones were removed. The data were not HLA-matched, and the relatively small sample size could explain the higher clonality seen in CD4+ compared with CD8+ T-LGLL.

Buffy coats from some 36 blood donors, supplied by the Finnish Red Cross blood service, were used as healthy controls. All TCR-sequenced material derived from peripheral blood: patient blood samples and healthy donor buffy coats. Ficoll-Hypaque gradient centrifugation was used to isolate peripheral blood mononuclear cells. CD4+ cells were purified magnetically from the buffy coats of healthy controls. Genomic DNA was extracted using the Gentra Puregene Cell and Tissue kit, and a Qubit 2.0 fluorometer was used to quantify it. In regard to this clone: The antigen it recognizes is unknown. No base-level quality is on record; no much larger clone is a single base apart.

Based on the germline V gene, the CDR1 and CDR2 sequences are SGHTA and FQGNSA. V has 0 bases trimmed and J has 3 bases trimmed; junction bases matching no gene number 2. Spanning cysteine to phenylalanine, the CDR3 consists of 15 amino acids. This entry keeps only the CDR3 DNA: 45 bases, framed from base 1. TCRbeta rearrangements were sequenced from genomic DNA using the immunoSEQ assay at survey resolution. The authors' pipeline ran thus. In the TCR sequencing data, the lowest productive clonotype frequency that could be detected was 2.59 x 10-5. Only productive TCRbeta rearrangements, defined as complete and in-frame sequences, were included in the analyses. Sample clonality was computed as Simpson clonality in the immunoSEQ Analyzer version 3.0. Based on frequency, clones were grouped as very rare, small, medium, large (1-20%) or hyperexpanded (>20%). Generation probabilities were estimated with OLGA 1.2.3, V-gene circos plots were generated with VDJtools, specificities were searched for in VDJdb, and CDR3 motifs were identified with GLIPH. TCRdb's version of the immuneACCESS table is confined to in-frame rearrangements and falls short of the full clone set. An unresolved V gene accounts for under half of the shortfall where checked; the remainder is of unknown origin. V, J and clone size are those of that table, while D and trimming were read from the DNA. The sample contains 21,000 or so clones, 79% of them found a single time. The biggest ten clones account for 0.4% to 0.45% of the sample.

Sequenced: CD4+ T cells from blood buffy coats. This chain joins TRBV7-2 to TRBJ2-7, with 10 junctional bases fitting TRBD1. This TCR was recovered from a human donor in good health. The DNA is TGTGCCAGCAGCTTAGCCGGGACAGGGGTCTACGAGCAGTACTTC. Its protein product is CASSLAGTGVYEQYF. The CDR3 plus the reference TRBV7-2 and TRBJ2-7 genes for the other parts give the full variable domain: GAGVSQSPSNKVTEKGKDVELRCDPISGHTALYWYRQSLGQGLEFLIYFQGNSAPDKSGLPSDRFSAERTGGSVSTLTIQRTQQEDSAVYLCASSLAGTGVYEQYFGPGTRLTVT.